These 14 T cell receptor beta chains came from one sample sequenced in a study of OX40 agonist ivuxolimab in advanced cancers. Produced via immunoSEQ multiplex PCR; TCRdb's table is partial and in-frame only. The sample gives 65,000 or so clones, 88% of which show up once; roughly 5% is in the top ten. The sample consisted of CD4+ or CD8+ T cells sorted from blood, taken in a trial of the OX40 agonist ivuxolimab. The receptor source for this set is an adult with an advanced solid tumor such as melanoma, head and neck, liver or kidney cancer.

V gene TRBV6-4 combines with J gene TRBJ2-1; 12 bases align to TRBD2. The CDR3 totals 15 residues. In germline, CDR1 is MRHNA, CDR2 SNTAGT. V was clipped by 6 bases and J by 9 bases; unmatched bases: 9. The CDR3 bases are TGTGCCAGCAGCCCCGGGACTAGCGGGTTGGGTGAGCAGTTCTTC. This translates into CASSPGTSGLGEQFF.

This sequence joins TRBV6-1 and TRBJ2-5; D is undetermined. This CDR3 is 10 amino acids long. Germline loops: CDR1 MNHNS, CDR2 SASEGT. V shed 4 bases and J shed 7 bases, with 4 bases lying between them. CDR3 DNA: TGTGCCAGCAGTGTTGCGACCCAGTACTTC. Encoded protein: CASSVATQYF.

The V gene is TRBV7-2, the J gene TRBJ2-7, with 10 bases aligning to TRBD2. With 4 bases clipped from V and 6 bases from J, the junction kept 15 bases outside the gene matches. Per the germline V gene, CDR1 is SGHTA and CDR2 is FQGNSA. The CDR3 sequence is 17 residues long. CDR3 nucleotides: TGTGCCAGCAGCTCCCGCGACCTAGCGGGAGTGGCTGTCGAGCAGTACTTC. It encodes CASSSRDLAGVAVEQYF. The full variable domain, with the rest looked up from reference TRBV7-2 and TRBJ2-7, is GAGVSQSPSNKVTEKGKDVELRCDPISGHTALYWYRQSLGQGLEFLIYFQGNSAPDKSGLPSDRFSAERTGGSVSTLTIQRTQQEDSAVYLCASSSRDLAGVAVEQYFGPGTRLTVT.

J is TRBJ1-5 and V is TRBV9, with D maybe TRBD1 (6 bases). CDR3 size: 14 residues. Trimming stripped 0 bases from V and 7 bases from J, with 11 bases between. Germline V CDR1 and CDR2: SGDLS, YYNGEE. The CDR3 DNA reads TGTGCCAGCAGCGTAGAGGGGGGGCTACAGCCCCAGCATTTT. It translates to CASSVEGGLQPQHF.

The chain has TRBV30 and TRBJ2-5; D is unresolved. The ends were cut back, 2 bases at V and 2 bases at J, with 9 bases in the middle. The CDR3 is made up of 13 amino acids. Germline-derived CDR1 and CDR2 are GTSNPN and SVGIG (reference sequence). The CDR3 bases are TGTGCCTGGAGTTTCCAGGTTCAAGAGACCCAGTACTTC. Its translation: CAWSFQVQETQYF.

As DNA, the CDR3 is TGTGCCAGCAGCTTGGCCGGGGGGAACACTGAAGCTTTCTTT. Its protein is CASSLAGGNTEAFF. This chain uses TRBV5-6 with TRBJ1-1; TRBD1 is a possible D gene (5 bases). Germline loops: CDR1 SGHDT, CDR2 YYEEEE. The CDR3 is made up of 14 amino acids. Trimming took 0 bases from V and 1 from J, leaving 7 bases between them.

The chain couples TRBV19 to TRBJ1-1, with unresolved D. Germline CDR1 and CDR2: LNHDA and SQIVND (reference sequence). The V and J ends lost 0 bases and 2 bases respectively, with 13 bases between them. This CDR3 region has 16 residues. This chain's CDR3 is CASSIDVGWVNTEAFF. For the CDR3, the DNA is TGTGCCAGTAGTATAGACGTAGGATGGGTCAACACTGAAGCTTTCTTT.

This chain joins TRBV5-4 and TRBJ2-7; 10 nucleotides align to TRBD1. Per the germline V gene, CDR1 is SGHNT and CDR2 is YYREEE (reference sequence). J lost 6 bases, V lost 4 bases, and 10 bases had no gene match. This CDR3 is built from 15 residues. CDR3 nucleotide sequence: TGTGCCAGCAGCCCGTCGACAGGGGGCTTTGGCGAGCAGTACTTC. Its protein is CASSPSTGGFGEQYF.

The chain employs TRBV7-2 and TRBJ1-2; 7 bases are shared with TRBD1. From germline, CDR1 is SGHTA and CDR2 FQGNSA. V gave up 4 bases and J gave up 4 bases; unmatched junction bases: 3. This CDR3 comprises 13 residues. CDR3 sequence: CASSSQGFYGYTF. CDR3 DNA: TGTGCCAGCAGCTCACAGGGGTTCTATGGCTACACCTTC. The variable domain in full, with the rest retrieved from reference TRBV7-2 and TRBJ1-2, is GAGVSQSPSNKVTEKGKDVELRCDPISGHTALYWYRQSLGQGLEFLIYFQGNSAPDKSGLPSDRFSAERTGGSVSTLTIQRTQQEDSAVYLCASSSQGFYGYTFGSGTRLTVV.

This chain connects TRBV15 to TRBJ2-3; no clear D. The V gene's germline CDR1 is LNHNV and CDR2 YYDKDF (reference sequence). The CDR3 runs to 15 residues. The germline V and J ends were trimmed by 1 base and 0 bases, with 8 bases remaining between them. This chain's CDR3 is CATSRVQFSTDTQYF. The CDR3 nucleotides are TGTGCCACCAGCAGAGTACAGTTTAGCACAGATACGCAGTATTTT. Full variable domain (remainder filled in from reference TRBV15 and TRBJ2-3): DAMVIQNPRYQVTQFGKPVTLSCSQTLNHNVMYWYQQKSSQAPKLLFHYYDKDFNNEADTPDNFQSRRPNTSFCFLDIRSPGLGDTAMYLCATSRVQFSTDTQYFGPGTRLTVL.

This CDR3 is CASSVRTGANEKLFF. The DNA of the CDR3 is TGTGCCAGCAGCGTCAGGACAGGGGCTAATGAAAAACTGTTTTTT. This sequence joins TRBV9 and TRBJ1-4, with 9 bases that match TRBD1. J gave up 3 bases and V 2 bases, and 2 bases lay outside the gene matches. The germline V gene encodes CDR1 SGDLS and CDR2 YYNGEE. The length of the CDR3 is 15 residues.

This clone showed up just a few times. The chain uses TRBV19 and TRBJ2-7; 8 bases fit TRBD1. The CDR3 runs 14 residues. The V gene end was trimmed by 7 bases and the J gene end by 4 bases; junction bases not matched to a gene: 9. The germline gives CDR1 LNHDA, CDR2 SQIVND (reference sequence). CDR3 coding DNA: TGTGCCAGTAATGACGGACAGGGAGGTTACGAGCAGTACTTC. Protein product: CASNDGQGGYEQYF.

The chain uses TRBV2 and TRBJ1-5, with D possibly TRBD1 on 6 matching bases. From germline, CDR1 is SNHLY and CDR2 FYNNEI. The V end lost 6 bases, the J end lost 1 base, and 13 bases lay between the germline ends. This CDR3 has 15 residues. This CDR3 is CASRGQTTSNQPQHF. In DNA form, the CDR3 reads TGTGCCAGCAGAGGACAGACTACAAGCAATCAGCCCCAGCATTTT.

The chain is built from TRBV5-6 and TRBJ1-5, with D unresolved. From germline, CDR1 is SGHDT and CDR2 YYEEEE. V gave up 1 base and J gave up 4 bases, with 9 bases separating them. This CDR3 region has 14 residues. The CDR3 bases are TGTGCCAGCAGCTTGTTATTGGAAAATCAGCCCCAGCATTTT. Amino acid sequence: CASSLLLENQPQHF.